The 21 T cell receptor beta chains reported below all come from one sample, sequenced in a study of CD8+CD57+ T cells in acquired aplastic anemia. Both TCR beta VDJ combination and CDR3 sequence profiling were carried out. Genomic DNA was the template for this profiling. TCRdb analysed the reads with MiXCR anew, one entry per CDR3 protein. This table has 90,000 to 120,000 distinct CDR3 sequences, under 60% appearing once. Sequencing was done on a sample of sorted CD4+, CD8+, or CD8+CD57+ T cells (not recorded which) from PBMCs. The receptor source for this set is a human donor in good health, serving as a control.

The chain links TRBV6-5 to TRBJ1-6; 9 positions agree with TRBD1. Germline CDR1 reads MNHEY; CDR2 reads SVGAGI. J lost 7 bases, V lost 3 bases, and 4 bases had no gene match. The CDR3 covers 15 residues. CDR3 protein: CASSYRQGENSPLHF. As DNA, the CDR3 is TGTGCCAGCAGTTATCGACAGGGGGAGAATTCACCCCTCCACTTT.

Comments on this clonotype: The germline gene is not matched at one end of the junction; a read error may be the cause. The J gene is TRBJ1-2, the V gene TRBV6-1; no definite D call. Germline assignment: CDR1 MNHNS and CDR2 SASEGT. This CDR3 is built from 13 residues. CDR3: CATSAGKTYGYTF. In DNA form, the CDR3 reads TGTGCCACCAGTGCAGGCAAGACCTATGGCTACACCTTC.

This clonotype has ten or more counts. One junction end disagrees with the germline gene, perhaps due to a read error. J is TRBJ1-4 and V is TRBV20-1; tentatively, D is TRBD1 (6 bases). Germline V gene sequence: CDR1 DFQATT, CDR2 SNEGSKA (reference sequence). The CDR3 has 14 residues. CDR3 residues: CSVRDPTGEEKLFF. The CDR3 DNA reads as TGCAGTGTTAGAGACCCGACAGGCGAAGAAAAACTGTTTTTT.

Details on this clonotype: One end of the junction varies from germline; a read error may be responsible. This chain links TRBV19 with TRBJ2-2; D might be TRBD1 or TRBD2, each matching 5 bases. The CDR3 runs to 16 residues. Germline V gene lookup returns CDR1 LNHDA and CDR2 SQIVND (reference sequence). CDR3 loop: CASSIGGGADTGELFF. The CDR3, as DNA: TGTGCCAGTAGTATTGGTGGGGGAGCGGACACCGGGGAGCTGTTTTTC.

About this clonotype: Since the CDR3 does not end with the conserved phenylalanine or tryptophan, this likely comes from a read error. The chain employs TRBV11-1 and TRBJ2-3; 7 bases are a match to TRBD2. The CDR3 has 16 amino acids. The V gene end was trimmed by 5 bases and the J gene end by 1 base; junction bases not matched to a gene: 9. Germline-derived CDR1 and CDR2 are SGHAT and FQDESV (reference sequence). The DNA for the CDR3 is TGTGCCAGCAGCCAAGCGTTGAGCGGGGGCACAGATACGCAGTATCTT. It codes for CASSQALSGGTDTQYL.

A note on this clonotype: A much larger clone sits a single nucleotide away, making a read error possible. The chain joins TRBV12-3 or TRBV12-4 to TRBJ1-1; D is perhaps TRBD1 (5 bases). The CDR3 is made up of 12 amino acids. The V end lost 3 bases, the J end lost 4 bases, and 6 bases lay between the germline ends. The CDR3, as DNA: TGTGCCAGCAGTTTTGGGGGCACTGAAGCTTTCTTT. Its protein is CASSFGGTEAFF.

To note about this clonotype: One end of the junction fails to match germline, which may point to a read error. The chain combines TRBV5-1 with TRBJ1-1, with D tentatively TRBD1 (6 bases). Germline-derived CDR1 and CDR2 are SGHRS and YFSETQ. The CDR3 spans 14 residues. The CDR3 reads CANSSGQLGTEAFF. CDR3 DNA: TGCGCCAACAGCTCCGGACAGTTAGGCACTGAAGCTTTCTTT.

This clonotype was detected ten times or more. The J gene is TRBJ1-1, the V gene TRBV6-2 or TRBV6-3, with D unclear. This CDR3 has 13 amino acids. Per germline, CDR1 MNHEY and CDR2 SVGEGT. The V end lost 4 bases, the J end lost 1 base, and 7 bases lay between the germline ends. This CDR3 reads CASSFQENTEAFF. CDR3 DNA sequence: TGTGCCAGCAGTTTCCAGGAGAACACTGAAGCTTTCTTT.

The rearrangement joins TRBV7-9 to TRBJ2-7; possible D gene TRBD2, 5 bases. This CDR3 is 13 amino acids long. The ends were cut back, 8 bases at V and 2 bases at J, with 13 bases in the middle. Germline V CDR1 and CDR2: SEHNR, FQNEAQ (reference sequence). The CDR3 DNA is TGTGCCAGCTCACCACCCGGGGCCTACGAGCAGTACTTC. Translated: CASSPPGAYEQYF.

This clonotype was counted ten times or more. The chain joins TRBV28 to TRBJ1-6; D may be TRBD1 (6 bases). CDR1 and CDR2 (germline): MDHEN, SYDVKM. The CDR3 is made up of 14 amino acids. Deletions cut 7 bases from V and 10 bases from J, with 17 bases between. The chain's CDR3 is CASTQGQGGSPLHF. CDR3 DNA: TGTGCCAGCACTCAGGGGCAGGGAGGGTCACCCCTCCACTTT.

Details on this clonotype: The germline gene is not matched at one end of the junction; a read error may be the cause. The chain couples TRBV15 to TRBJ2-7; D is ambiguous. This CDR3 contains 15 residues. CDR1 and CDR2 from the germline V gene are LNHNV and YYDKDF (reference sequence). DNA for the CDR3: TGTGCCACCAGCAGAGGAGACGTTAGCTCCGACGAGCAGTACTTC. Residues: CATSRGDVSSDEQYF. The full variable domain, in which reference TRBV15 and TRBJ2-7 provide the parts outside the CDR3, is DAMVIQNPRYQVTQFGKPVTLSCSQTLNHNVMYWYQQKSSQAPKLLFHYYDKDFNNEADTPDNFQSRRPNTSFCFLDIRSPGLGDTAMYLCATSRGDVSSDEQYFGPGTRLTVT.

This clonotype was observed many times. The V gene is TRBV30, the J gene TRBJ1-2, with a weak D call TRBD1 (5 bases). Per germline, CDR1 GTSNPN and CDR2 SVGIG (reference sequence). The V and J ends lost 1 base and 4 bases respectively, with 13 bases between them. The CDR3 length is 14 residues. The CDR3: CAWSAGAGGYGYTF. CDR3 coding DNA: TGTGCCTGGAGTGCCGGCGCGGGGGGCTATGGCTACACCTTC.

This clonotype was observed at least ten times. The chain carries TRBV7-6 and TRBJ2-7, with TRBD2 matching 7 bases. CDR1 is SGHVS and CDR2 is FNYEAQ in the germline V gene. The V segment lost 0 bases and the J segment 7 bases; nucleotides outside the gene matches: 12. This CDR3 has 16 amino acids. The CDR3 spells CASSLASMGGIGEQYF. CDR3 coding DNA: TGTGCCAGCAGCTTAGCCTCCATGGGAGGGATTGGGGAGCAGTACTTC. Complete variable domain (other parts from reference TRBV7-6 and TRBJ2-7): GAGVSQSPRYKVTKRGQDVALRCDPISGHVSLYWYRQALGQGPEFLTYFNYEAQQDKSGLPNDRFSAERPEGSISTLTIQRTEQRDSAMYRCASSLASMGGIGEQYFGPGTRLTVT.

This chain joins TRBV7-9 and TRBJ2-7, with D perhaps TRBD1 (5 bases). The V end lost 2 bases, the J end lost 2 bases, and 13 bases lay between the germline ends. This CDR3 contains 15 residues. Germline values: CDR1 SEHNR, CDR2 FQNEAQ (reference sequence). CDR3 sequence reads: CASSLRTEDTYEQYF. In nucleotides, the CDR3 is TGTGCCAGCAGCTTAAGAACCGAGGACACCTACGAGCAGTACTTC.

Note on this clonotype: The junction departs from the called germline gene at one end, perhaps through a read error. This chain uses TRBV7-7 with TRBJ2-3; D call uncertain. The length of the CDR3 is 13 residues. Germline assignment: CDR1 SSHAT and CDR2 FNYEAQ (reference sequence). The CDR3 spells CASNIESTDTQYF. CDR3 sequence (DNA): TGTGCCAGCAACATAGAAAGCACAGACACGCAGTATTTT. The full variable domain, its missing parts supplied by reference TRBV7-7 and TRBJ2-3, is GAGVSQSPRYKVTKRGQDVTLRCDPISSHATLYWYQQALGQGPEFLTYFNYEAQPDKSGLPSDRFSAERPEGSISTLTIQRTEQRDSAMYRCASNIESTDTQYFGPGTRLTVL.

The CDR3 DNA is TGTGCCATCAGGGTACAGGGGGGGCATATGGAGCAGTACTTC. This translates into CAIRVQGGHMEQYF. This chain connects TRBV10-3 to TRBJ2-7, with D perhaps matching TRBD1 (8 bases). Germline V gene sequence: CDR1 ENHRY, CDR2 SYGVKD. The CDR3 length is 14 residues. V lost 6 bases and J lost 7, with 19 bases in between.

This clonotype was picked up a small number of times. CDR3: CASSLGTSGGLSEQFF. DNA of the CDR3: TGTGCCAGCAGCTTAGGGACTAGCGGGGGGCTGAGTGAGCAGTTCTTC. This rearrangement joins TRBV13 to TRBJ2-1; 13 nucleotides line up with TRBD2. CDR1 PRHDT and CDR2 FYEKMQ come from the germline V gene (reference sequence). After removal of 0 bases from V and 9 bases from J, the junction contained 5 bases not matched to a gene. The CDR3 is 16 amino acids.

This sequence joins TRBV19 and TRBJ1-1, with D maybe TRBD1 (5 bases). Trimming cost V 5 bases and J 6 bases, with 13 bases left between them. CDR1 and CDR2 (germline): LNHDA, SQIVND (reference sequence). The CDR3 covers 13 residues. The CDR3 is CASSSRVAAEAFF. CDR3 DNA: TGTGCCAGTAGTTCCAGGGTAGCGGCTGAAGCTTTCTTT.

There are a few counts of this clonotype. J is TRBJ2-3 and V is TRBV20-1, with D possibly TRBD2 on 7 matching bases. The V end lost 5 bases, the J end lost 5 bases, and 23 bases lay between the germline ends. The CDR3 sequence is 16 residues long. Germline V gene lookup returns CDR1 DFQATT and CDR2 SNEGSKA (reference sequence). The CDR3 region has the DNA TGCAGTGCTCCGGCCCGGGGGGCCGGGGCAAAAGATACGCAGTATTTT. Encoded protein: CSAPARGAGAKDTQYF.

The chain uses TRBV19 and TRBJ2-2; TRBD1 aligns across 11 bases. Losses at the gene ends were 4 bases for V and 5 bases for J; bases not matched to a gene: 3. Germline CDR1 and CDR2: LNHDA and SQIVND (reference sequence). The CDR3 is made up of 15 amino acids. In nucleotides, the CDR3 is TGTGCCAGTAGTACTCGGGACAGGGGGACCGGGGAGCTGTTTTTT. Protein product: CASSTRDRGTGELFF.

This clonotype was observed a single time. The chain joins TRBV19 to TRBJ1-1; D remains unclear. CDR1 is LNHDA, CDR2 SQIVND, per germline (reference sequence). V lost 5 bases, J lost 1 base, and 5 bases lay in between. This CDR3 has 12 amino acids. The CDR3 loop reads CASSVRNTEAFF. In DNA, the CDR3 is TGTGCCAGTAGTGTCCGGAACACTGAAGCTTTCTTT.